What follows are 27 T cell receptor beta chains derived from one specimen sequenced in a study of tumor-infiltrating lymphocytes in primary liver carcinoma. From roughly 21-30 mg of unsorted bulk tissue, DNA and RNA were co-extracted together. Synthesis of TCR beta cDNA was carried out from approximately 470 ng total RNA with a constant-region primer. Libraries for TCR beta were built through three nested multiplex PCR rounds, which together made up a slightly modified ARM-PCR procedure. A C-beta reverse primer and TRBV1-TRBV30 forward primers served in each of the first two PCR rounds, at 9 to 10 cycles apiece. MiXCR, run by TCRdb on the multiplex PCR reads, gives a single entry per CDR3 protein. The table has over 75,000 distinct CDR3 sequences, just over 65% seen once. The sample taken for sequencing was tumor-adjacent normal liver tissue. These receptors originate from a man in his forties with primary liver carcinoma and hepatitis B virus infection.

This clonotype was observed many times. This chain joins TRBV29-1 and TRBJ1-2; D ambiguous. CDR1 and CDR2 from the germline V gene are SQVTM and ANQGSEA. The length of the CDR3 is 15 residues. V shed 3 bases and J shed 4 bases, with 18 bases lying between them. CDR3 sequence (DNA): TGCAGCGTTGAGGTTCAAGCGGAAGTTAGCTATGGCTACACCTTC. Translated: CSVEVQAEVSYGYTF.

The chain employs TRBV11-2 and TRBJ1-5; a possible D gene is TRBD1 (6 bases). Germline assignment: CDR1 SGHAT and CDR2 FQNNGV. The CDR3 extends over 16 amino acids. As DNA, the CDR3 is TGTACCAACAGCCGGGCGGGGGGACATAGCAATCAGCCCCAGCATTTT. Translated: CTNSRAGGHSNQPQHF.

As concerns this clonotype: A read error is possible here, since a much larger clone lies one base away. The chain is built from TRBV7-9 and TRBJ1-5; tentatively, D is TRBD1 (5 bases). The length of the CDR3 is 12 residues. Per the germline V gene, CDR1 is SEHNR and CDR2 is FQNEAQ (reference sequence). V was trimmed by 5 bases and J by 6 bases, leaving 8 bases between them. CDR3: CASSGGSQPQHF. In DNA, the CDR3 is TGTGCCAGCAGCGGGGGGAGTCAGCCCCAGCATTTT.

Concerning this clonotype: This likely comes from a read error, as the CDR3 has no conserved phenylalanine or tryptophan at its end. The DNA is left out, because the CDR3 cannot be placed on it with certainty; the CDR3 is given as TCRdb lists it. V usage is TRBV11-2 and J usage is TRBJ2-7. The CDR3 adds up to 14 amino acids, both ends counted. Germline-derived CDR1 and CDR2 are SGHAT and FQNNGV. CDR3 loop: CASSLTDGAYEHYY.

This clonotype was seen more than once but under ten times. The CDR3 DNA reads as TGTGCCAGCAGTGAATTTGGGCAGGCTGCCACCATATATTTT. As protein: CASSEFGQAATIYF. The chain uses TRBV25-1 and TRBJ1-3, with D unclear. The CDR3 loop spans 14 amino acids. Trimming stripped 1 base from V and 9 bases from J, with 13 bases between. CDR1 MGHDK and CDR2 SYGVNS come from the germline V gene.

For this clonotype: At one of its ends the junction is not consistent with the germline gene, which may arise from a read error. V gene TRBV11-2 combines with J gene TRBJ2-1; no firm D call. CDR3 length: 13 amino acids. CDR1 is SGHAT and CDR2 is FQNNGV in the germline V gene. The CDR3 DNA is TGTCCCAGCAGCTTAGTCAGGTACAATGAAAAGTTCTTC. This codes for CPSSLVRYNEKFF.

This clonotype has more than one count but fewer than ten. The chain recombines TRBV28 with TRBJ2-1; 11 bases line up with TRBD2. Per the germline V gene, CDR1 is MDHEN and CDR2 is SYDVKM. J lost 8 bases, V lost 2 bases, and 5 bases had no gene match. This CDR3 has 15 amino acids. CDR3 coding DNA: TGTGCCAGCAGTTTAATGACTAGCGGGACGGATGAGCAGTTCTTC. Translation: CASSLMTSGTDEQFF. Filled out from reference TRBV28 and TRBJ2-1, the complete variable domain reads DVKVTQSSRYLVKRTGEKVFLECVQDMDHENMFWYRQDPGLGLRLIYFSYDVKMKEKGDIPEGYSVSREKKERFSLILESASTNQTSMYLCASSLMTSGTDEQFFGPGTRLTVL.

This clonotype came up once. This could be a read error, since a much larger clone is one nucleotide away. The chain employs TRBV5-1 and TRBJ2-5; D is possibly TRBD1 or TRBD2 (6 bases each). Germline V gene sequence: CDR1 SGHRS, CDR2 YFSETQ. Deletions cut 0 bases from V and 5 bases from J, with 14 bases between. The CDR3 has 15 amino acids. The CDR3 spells CASSLEWGALETQYF. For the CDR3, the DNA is TGCGCCAGCAGCTTGGAATGGGGGGCGCTGGAGACCCAGTACTTC.

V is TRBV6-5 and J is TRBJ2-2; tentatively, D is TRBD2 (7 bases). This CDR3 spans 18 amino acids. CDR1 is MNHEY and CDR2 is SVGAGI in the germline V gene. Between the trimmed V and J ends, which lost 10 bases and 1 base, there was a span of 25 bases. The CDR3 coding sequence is TGTGCCAACGGGGGTGGGGGCGGGGGCGCCCTGAACACCGGGGAGCTGTTTTTT. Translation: CANGGGGGGALNTGELFF.

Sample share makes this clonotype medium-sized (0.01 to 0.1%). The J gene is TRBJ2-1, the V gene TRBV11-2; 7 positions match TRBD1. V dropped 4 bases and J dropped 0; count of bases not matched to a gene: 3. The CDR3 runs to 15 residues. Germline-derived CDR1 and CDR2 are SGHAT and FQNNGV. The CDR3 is CASSSEGASYNEQFF. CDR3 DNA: TGTGCCAGCAGCTCCGAGGGGGCCTCCTACAATGAGCAGTTCTTC.

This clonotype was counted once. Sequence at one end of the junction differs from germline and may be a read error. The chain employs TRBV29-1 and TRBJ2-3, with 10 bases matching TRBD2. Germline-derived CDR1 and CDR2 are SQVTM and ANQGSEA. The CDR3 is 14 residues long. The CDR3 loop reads CSVTLAGVTDTKYF. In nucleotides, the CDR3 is TGCAGCGTCACTCTAGCGGGAGTGACAGATACGAAGTATTTT.

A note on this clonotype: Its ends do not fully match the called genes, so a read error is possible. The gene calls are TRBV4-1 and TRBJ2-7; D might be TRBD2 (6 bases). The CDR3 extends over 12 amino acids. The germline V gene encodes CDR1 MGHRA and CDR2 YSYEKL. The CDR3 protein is CASRRAGYEQYF. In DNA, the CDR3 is TGCGCCAGCCGGAGGGCAGGCTACGAACAGTACTTC.

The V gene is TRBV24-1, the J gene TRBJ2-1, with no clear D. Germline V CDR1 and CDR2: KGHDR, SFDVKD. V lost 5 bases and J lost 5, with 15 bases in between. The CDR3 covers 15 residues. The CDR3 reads CATSATGSGHNEQFF. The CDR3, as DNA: TGTGCCACCAGTGCTACCGGGTCAGGTCACAATGAGCAGTTCTTC.

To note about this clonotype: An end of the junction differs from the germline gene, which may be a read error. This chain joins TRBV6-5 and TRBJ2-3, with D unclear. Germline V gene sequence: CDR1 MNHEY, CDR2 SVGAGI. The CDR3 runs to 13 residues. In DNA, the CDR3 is TGTGCCAGCAGCTCCCAGGCTCCAGGTACGCAGTACTTT. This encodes CASSSQAPGTQYF.

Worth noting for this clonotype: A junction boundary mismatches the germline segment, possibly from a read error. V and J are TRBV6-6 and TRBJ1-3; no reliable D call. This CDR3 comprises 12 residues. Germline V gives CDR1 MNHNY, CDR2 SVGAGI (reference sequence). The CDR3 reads CASSYKGNTIYF. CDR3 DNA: TGTGCTAGCAGTTACAAGGGAAACACCATATATTTT.

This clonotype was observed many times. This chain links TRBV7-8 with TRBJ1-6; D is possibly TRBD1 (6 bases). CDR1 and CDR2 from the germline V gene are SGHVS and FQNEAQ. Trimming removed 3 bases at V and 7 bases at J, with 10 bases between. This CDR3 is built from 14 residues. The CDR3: CASSFTGLNSPLHF. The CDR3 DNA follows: TGTGCCAGCAGCTTTACAGGGCTGAATTCACCCCTCCACTTT.

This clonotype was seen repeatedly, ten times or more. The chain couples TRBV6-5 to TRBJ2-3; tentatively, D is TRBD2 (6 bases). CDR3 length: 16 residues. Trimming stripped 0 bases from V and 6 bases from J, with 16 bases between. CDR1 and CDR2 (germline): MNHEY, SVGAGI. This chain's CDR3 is CASSYSSSGVGDTQYF. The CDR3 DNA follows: TGTGCCAGCAGTTACTCGAGTAGCGGAGTGGGGGATACGCAGTATTTT.

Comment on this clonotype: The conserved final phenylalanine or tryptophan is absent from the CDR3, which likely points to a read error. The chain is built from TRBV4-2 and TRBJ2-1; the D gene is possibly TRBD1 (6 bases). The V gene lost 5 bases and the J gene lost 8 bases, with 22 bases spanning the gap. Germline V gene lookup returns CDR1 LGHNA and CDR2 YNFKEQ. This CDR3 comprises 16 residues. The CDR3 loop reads CASSIGHGGPWDEQFS. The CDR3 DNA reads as TGTGCCAGCAGCATCGGGCATGGGGGCCCCTGGGATGAGCAGTTCTCA.

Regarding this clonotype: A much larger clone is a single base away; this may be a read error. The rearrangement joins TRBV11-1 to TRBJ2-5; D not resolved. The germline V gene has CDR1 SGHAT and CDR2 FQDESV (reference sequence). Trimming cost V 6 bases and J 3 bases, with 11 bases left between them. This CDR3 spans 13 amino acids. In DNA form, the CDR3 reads TGTGCCAGCAGTCGGGCACAGAAAGAGACCCAGTACTTC. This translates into CASSRAQKETQYF.

In DNA form, the CDR3 reads TGTGCCAGCAGCCCTAGCGGGAGGGCCTACAGTGACCAGTTCTTC. It encodes CASSPSGRAYSDQFF. The chain combines TRBV11-1 with TRBJ2-1, with 12 bases aligning to TRBD2. After removal of 5 bases from V and 13 bases from J, the junction contained 12 bases not matched to a gene. Germline CDR1 SGHAT, CDR2 FQDESV (reference sequence). The CDR3 has 15 amino acids.

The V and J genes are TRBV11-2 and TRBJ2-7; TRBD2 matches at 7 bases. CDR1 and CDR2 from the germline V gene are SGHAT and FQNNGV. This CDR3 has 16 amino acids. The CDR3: CTISQVKAAGKPEQYF. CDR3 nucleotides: TGTACCATCAGCCAAGTTAAGGCAGCGGGAAAGCCCGAGCAGTACTTC.

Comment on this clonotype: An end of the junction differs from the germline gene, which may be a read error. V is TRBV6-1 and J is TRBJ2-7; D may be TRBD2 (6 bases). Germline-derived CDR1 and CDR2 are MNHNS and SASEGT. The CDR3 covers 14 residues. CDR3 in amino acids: CTSMEGRRDDEHYF. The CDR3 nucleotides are TGTACCAGCATGGAGGGGAGGAGAGATGACGAGCATTACTTC.

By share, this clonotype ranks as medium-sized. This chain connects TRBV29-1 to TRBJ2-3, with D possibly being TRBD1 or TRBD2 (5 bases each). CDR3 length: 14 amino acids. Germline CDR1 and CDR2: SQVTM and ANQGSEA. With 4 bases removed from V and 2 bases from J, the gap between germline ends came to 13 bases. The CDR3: CSVGGGGDTDTQYF. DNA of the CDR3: TGCAGCGTTGGGGGTGGGGGAGACACAGATACGCAGTATTTT.

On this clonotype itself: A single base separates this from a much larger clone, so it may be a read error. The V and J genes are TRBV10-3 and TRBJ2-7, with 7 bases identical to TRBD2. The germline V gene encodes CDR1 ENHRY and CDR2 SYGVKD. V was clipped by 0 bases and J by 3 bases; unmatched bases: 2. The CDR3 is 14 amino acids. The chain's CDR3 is CAISESASGYEQYF. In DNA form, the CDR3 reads TGTGCCATCAGTGAGTCAGCTAGCGGCTACGAGCAGTACTTC.

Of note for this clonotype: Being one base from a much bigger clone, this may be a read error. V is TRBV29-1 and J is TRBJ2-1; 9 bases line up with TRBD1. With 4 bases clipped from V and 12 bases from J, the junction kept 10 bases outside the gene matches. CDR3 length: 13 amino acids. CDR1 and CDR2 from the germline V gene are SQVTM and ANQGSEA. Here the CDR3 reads CSVGDFGQGRQFF. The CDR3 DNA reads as TGCAGCGTTGGAGATTTTGGACAGGGGAGGCAGTTCTTC.

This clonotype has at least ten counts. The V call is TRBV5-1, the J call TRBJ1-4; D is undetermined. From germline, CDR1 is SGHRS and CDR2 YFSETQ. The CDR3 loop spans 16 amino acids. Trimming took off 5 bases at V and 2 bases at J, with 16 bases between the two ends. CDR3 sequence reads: CASSLGSTATNEKLFF. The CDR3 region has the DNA TGCGCCAGCAGTCTGGGATCAACTGCGACTAATGAAAAACTGTTTTTT.

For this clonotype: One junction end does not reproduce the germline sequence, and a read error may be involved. The CDR3 region is CASSKGTDAFF. The CDR3, as DNA: TGCGCCAGCAGCAAGGGGACTGATGCTTTCTTT. V and J are TRBV10-2 and TRBJ1-1; a possible D gene is TRBD1 (5 bases). Germline V CDR1 and CDR2: WSHSY, SAAADI. The CDR3 is 11 residues long.